This TCR beta chain appears in the sequencing data of a study of response to subunit inactivated influenza vaccine. This clonotype was picked up a small number of times. TCRdb re-called the RT-PCR reads with MiXCR, one entry per CDR3 protein. The sample has 610,000 or so distinct CDR3 sequences, 14% seen once. V was clipped by 0 bases and J by 8 bases; unmatched bases: 10. CDR1 is SGDLS, CDR2 YYNGEE, per germline. The CDR3 spans 15 residues. This sample comprised PBMCs from blood, obtained 11 to 12 days after vaccination. The rearrangement uses TRBV9 and TRBJ2-7; TRBD2 matches 8 bases. The sequence was collected from a middle-aged man who received an inactivated influenza vaccine. The CDR3 is CASSVDWREDTKQYF. The CDR3 DNA follows: TGTGCCAGCAGCGTAGATTGGCGGGAGGACACGAAGCAGTACTTC. Full variable domain (missing parts from reference TRBV9 and TRBJ2-7): DSGVTQTPKHLITATGQRVTLRCSPRSGDLSVYWYQQSLDQGLQFLIQYYNGEERAKGNILERFSAQQFPDLHSELNLSSLELGDSALYFCASSVDWREDTKQYFGPGTRLTVT.